The 11 T cell receptor beta chains listed next were all sequenced from one sample in a study of blood T cell repertoires in COVID-19. Repertoires were generated with immunoSEQ multiplex PCR, while TCRdb's copy carries only in-frame clones and drops some. The top ten hold 3.5% to 4.5% of the sample, which has over 250,000 clones, around 89% seen once. Sequenced input: peripheral blood. The receptors originated from a man between 60 and 75 years old who had recovered from COVID-19.

The CDR3, as DNA: TGCGCCAGCAGCTCCAACCCCGCCGGGACAGGGGGCGCGAACACTGAAGCTTTCTTT. It translates to CASSSNPAGTGGANTEAFF. V is TRBV5-1 and J is TRBJ1-1, with 12 bases fitting TRBD1. The CDR3 consists of 19 residues. Trimming took 3 bases from V and 1 from J; bases not matched to a gene: 13. Germline CDR1 is SGHRS and CDR2 is YFSETQ.

The chain recombines TRBV4-2 with TRBJ2-5; no clear D. This CDR3 region has 12 residues. V was shortened by 0 bases and J by 4 bases, with 3 bases between the two germline ends. CDR1 is LGHNA, CDR2 YNFKEQ, per germline. CDR3 sequence (DNA): TGTGCCAGCAGCCAAGATAGAGAGACCCAGTACTTC. Translating gives CASSQDRETQYF.

The chain couples TRBV18 to TRBJ2-7, with D tentatively TRBD1 (5 bases). The CDR3 runs 14 residues. Germline V gene lookup returns CDR1 KGHSH and CDR2 LQKENI. Deletions cut 2 bases from V and 0 bases from J, with 8 bases between. The CDR3 region is CASSPTQASYEQYF. In DNA, the CDR3 is TGTGCCAGCTCACCAACACAGGCCTCCTACGAGCAGTACTTC.

The rearrangement joins TRBV10-2 to TRBJ1-4; D remains unclear. CDR3 length: 14 residues. Germline CDR1 reads WSHSY; CDR2 reads SAAADI. V lost 6 bases to trimming and J lost 6 bases, with 14 bases between them. CDR3: CASSVKGAHEKLFF. In nucleotides, the CDR3 is TGCGCCAGCAGCGTCAAGGGAGCGCATGAAAAACTGTTTTTT.

This clone turned up a few times. The chain couples TRBV7-7 to TRBJ2-1; maybe TRBD1 (6 bases). Trimming pared 5 bases from V and 8 bases from J, leaving 25 bases between. CDR1 is SSHAT, CDR2 FNYEAQ, per germline (reference sequence). This CDR3 comprises 17 residues. As DNA, the CDR3 is TGTGCCAGCAGCCACGGCCCCGGCAAACAGGGCCCCTATGAGCAGTTCTTC. Its protein is CASSHGPGKQGPYEQFF.

This clone was found once. The chain uses TRBV7-3 and TRBJ2-7, with 8 bases matching TRBD2. V shed 5 bases, J shed 3 bases, and the junction held 9 bases outside the gene matches. Germline CDR1 is SGHTA and CDR2 is FQGTGA. CDR3 size: 15 residues. The CDR3 spells CASSQGRGEGYEQYF. The CDR3 bases are TGTGCCAGCAGCCAAGGGCGGGGGGAAGGCTACGAGCAGTACTTC. The full variable domain, in which reference TRBV7-3 and TRBJ2-7 provide the parts outside the CDR3, is GAGVSQTPSNKVTEKGKYVELRCDPISGHTALYWYRQSLGQGPEFLIYFQGTGAADDSGLPNDRFFAVRPEGSVSTLKIQRTERGDSAVYLCASSQGRGEGYEQYFGPGTRLTVT.

V and J are TRBV18 and TRBJ1-2, with 11 bases matching TRBD1. There are 14 residues in the CDR3. J lost 6 bases, V lost 6 bases, and 6 bases had no gene match. Germline assignment: CDR1 KGHSH and CDR2 LQKENI. The CDR3: CASSTPGQGDGYTF. CDR3 DNA sequence: TGTGCCAGCTCGACACCGGGACAGGGGGATGGCTACACCTTC.

CDR3 sequence: CASSVGRRGSVNEKLFF. DNA for the CDR3: TGTGCCAGCAGCGTAGGACGTCGGGGGTCCGTTAATGAAAAACTGTTTTTT. J is TRBJ1-4 and V is TRBV9; D is perhaps TRBD1 (5 bases). V lost 0 bases, J lost 4 bases, and 16 bases lay in between. Germline V gene data show CDR1 as SGDLS and CDR2 as YYNGEE. The CDR3 contains 17 residues.

The V gene is TRBV5-1, the J gene TRBJ2-5, with D perhaps matching TRBD2 (5 bases). There are 13 residues in the CDR3. The germline V gene encodes CDR1 SGHRS and CDR2 YFSETQ. Trimming left V 2 bases short and J 2 bases short, with 7 bases between. As DNA, the CDR3 is TGCGCCAGCAGCTTAGCGGAACAAGAGACCCAGTACTTC. It translates to CASSLAEQETQYF.

This chain joins TRBV6-6 and TRBJ2-1; 8 bases agree with TRBD2. CDR1 is MNHNY and CDR2 is SVGAGI in the germline V gene (reference sequence). CDR3 length: 15 amino acids. J gave up 5 bases and V 6 bases, and 9 bases lay outside the gene matches. The CDR3 nucleotides read TGTGCCAGCAGAACGCCGGGACTAGAAAACAATGAGCAGTTCTTC. Translating it yields CASRTPGLENNEQFF.

J is TRBJ2-6 and V is TRBV5-1, with 8 bases aligning to TRBD2. Per germline, CDR1 SGHRS and CDR2 YFSETQ. Trimming took 4 bases from V and 1 from J; bases not matched to a gene: 4. The CDR3 has 16 amino acids. The CDR3 region has the DNA TGCGCCAGCAGCCGGGGACTAGATTCTGGGGCCAACGTCCTGACTTTC. Translating gives CASSRGLDSGANVLTF.